This TCR beta chain originates from a study of a mutant IDH1 vaccine in newly diagnosed glioma. Study background: Earlier treatment was radiotherapy, temozolomide, or both, with most getting both. In the visit schedule, V12 fell in week 35, while V13 fell in week 47.

The time point was: week 35, safety follow-up. Vaccination comprised doses that each held 300 ug of mutant IDH1 20-mer peptide, plus topical imiquimod. V lost 8 bases, J lost 8 bases, and 18 bases lay in between. Germline V gene sequence: CDR1 PRHDT, CDR2 FYEKMQ (reference sequence). There are 14 residues in the CDR3. This clone showed up just a few times. The antigen is undetermined. The protocol was immunoSEQ multiplex PCR, while the TCRdb copy is restricted to in-frame clones and leaves out a portion. The sample has some 31,000 clones, 79% seen once. Specimen: PBMCs, collected from a glioma patient whose treatment included an IDH1 peptide vaccine. The TCR was taken from a woman aged 25 to 45 with glioma. Some clones in this sample may be carry-over from other donors' samples. The V call is TRBV13, the J call TRBJ2-2, with D possibly called TRBD1 or TRBD2 (5 bases each). The CDR3 coding sequence is TGTGCCAGCCATCTCCGAGGGACGGGAGGGGAGCTGTTTTTT. Translating it yields CASHLRGTGGELFF.